Sequencing of this TCR beta chain was carried out in a study of CD8 T cells in ankylosing spondylitis. Notes on the study in general: Several highly homologous variants made up a TCR beta motif, and this motif appeared characteristic of ankylosing spondylitis blood.

Comments on this clonotype: Its antigen is not known.

The length of the CDR3 is 15 residues. Germline loops: CDR1 SGHTA, CDR2 FQGNSA. The V gene lost 0 bases and the J gene lost 7 bases, with 12 bases spanning the gap. By quantitative 5'-RACE with molecular barcodes, the TCR beta libraries were made. TCRdb reprocessed the 5' RACE reads with MiXCR, giving one entry per CDR3 protein. Found here are 750,000 to 850,000 distinct CDR3 sequences, approximately 12% of them singletons; the top ten hold less than 0.65%. The sequencing input was blood, either unsorted or a sorted T cell fraction (not recorded which). The TCR comes from a male donor with ankylosing spondylitis. V and J are TRBV7-2 and TRBJ2-2; D is perhaps TRBD2 (7 bases). The DNA for the CDR3 is TGTGCCAGCAGCTTAGCGCGGGGGCGCGACGGGGAGCTGTTTTTT. It yields the protein CASSLARGRDGELFF.